The sequence of this T cell receptor beta chain was determined in a study of T-cell reconstitution after alpha-beta-depleted transplantation in children. TCRbeta library construction was performed incorporating unique molecular identifiers. MiXCR, applied by TCRdb to the PCR reads, yields one record per CDR3 protein. This sample has some 200,000 distinct CDR3 sequences; 13% to 15% occur once, and the top ten carry about 13%. The length of the CDR3 is 13 residues. The V end was cut by 1 base, the J end by 4 bases, with 5 bases between. This clonotype was seen at least ten times. Sequencing used PBMCs from the stem cell graft donor, obtained from the stem cell graft. The sequence derives from a human donor who donated a stem cell graft to a child with acute lymphoblastic leukemia. The chain links TRBV12-3 or TRBV12-4 to TRBJ1-3; D gene uncertain. This CDR3 is CASSLEWGNTIYF. CDR3 in DNA: TGTGCCAGCAGTTTAGAATGGGGAAACACCATATATTTT.